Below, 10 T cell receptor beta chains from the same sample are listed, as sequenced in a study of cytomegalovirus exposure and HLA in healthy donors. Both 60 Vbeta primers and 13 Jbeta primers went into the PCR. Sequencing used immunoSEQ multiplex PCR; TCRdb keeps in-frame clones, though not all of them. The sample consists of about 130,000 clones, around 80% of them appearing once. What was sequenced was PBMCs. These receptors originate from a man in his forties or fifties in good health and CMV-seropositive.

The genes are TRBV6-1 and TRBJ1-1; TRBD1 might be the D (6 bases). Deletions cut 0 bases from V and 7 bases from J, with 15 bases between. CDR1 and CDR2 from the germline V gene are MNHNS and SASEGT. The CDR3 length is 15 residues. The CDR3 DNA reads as TGTGCCAGCAGTGAAGCTCCCAGGGGAAGACGTGAAGCTTTCTTT. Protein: CASSEAPRGRREAFF.

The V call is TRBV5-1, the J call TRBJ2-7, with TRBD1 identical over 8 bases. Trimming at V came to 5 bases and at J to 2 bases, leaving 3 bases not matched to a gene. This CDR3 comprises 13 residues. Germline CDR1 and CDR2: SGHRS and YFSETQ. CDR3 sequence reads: CASSSDRAYEQYF. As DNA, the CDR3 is TGCGCCAGCAGTTCGGACAGGGCCTACGAGCAGTACTTC.

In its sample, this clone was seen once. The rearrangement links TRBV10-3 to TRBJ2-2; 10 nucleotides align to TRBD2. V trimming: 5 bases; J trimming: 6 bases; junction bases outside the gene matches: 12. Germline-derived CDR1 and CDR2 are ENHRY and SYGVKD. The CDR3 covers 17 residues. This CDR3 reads CAISFTAGGPGPGELFF. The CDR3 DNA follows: TGTGCCATCAGTTTTACAGCGGGAGGGCCCGGACCCGGGGAGCTGTTTTTT.

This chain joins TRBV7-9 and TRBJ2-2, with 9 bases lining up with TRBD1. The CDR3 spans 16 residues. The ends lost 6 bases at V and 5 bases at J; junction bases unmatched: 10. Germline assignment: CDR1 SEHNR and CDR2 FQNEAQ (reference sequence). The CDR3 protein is CASSNMDRGRTGELFF. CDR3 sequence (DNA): TGTGCCAGCAGTAACATGGACAGGGGTCGGACCGGGGAGCTGTTTTTT.

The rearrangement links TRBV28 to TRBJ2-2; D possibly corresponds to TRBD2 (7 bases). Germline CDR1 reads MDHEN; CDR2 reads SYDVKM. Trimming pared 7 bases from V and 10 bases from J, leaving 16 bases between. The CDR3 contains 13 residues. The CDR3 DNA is TGTGCCAGCATTGGGGGGGGCCTTGTGGAGCTGTTTTTT. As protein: CASIGGGLVELFF.

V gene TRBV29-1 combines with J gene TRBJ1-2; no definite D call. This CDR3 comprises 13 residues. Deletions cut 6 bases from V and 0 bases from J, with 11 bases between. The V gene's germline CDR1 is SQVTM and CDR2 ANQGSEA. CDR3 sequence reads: CSVAGRANYGYTF. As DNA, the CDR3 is TGCAGCGTCGCCGGGAGGGCTAACTATGGCTACACCTTC.

Here the CDR3 reads CAINGGEVSTGELFF. The DNA of the CDR3 is TGTGCCATCAATGGAGGGGAAGTTTCCACCGGGGAGCTGTTTTTT. V and J are TRBV5-4 and TRBJ2-2; possible D gene TRBD2, 6 bases. The CDR3 extends over 15 amino acids. V was cut by 9 bases and J by 4 bases, with 19 bases left in between. Germline CDR1 reads SGHNT; CDR2 reads YYREEE (reference sequence).

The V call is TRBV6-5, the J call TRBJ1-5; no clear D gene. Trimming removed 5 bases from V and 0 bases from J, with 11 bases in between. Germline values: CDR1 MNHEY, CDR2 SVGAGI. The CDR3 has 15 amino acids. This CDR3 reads CASSPSGYSNQPQHF. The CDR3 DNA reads TGTGCCAGCAGTCCCTCGGGATATAGCAATCAGCCCCAGCATTTT.

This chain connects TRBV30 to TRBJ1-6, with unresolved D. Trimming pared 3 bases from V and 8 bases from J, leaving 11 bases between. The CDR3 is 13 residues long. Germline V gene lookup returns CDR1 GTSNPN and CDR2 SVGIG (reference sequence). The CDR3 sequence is CAWSPRWDSPLHF. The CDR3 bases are TGTGCCTGGAGCCCTAGGTGGGATTCACCCCTCCACTTT.

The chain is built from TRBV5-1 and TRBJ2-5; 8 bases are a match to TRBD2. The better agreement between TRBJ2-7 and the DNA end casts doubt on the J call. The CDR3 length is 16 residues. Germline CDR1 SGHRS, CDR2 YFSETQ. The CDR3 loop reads CASSLSPAGVSYEQYF. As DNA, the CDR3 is TGCGCCAGCAGCTTGAGCCCAGCGGGGGTCTCCTACGAGCAGTACTTC.